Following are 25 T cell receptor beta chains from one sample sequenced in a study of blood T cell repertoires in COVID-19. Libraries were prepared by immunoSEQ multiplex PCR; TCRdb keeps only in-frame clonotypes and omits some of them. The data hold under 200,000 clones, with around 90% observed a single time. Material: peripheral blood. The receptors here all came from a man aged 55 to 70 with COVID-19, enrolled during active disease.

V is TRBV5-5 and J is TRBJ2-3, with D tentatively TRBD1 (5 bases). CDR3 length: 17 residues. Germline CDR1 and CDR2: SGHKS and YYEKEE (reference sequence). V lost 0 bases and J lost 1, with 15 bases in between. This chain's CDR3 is CASSLVPIGAGTDTQYF. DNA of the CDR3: TGTGCCAGCAGCTTGGTACCTATTGGGGCCGGCACAGATACGCAGTATTTT.

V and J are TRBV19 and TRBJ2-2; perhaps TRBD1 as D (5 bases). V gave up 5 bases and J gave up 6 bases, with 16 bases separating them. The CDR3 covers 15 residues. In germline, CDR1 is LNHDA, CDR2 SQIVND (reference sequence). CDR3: CASSPEEGVSGELFF. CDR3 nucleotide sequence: TGTGCCAGTAGTCCAGAGGAAGGGGTTTCCGGGGAGCTGTTTTTT. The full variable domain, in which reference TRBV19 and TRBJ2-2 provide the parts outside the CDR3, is DGGITQSPKYLFRKEGQNVTLSCEQNLNHDAMYWYRQDPGQGLRLIYYSQIVNDFQKGDIAEGYSVSREKKESFPLTVTSAQKNPTAFYLCASSPEEGVSGELFFGEGSRLTVL.

Written as DNA, the CDR3 is TGTGCCAGCAGTCCGCGGGGCGTGGCTGAAAAACTGTTTTTT. It is translated as CASSPRGVAEKLFF. This chain joins TRBV27 and TRBJ1-4; D is perhaps TRBD1 (5 bases). Trimming shortened V by 5 bases and J by 7 bases, and 14 bases separated the two germline ends. The CDR3 is 14 residues long. From germline, CDR1 is MNHEY and CDR2 SMNVEV (reference sequence).

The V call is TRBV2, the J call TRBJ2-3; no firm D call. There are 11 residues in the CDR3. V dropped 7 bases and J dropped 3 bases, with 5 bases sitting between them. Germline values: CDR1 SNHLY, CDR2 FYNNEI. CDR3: CASISTDTQYF. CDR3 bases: TGTGCCAGCATCTCGACAGATACGCAGTATTTT. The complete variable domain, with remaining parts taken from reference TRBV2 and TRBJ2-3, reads EPEVTQTPSHQVTQMGQEVILRCVPISNHLYFYWYRQILGQKVEFLVSFYNNEISEKSEIFDDQFSVERPDGSNFTLKIRSTKLEDSAMYFCASISTDTQYFGPGTRLTVL.

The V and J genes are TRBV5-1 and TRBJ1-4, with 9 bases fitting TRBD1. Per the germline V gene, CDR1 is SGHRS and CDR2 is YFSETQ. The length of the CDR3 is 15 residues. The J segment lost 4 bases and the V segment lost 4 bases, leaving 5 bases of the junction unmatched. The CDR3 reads CASSGTTGGNEKLFF. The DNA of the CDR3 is TGCGCCAGCAGCGGGACGACAGGGGGTAATGAAAAACTGTTTTTT.

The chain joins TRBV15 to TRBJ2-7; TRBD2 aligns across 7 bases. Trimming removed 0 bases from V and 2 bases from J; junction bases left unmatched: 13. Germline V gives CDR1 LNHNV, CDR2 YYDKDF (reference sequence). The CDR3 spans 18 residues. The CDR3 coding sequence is TGTGCCACCAGCAGAGATTTCGGGGGTGTGGGAGGGCCCTACGAGCAGTACTTC. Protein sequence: CATSRDFGGVGGPYEQYF.

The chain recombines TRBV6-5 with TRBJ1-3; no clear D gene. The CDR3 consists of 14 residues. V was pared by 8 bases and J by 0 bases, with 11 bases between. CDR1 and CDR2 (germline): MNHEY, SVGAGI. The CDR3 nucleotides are TGTGCCAGCTCACAGATGAGCTCTGGAAACACCATATATTTT. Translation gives CASSQMSSGNTIYF.

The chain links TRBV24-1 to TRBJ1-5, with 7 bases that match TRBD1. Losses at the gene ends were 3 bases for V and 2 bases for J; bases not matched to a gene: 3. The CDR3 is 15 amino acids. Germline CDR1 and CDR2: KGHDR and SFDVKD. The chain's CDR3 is CATSDTGVGNQPQHF. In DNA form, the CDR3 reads TGTGCCACCAGTGATACAGGGGTGGGCAATCAGCCCCAGCATTTT.

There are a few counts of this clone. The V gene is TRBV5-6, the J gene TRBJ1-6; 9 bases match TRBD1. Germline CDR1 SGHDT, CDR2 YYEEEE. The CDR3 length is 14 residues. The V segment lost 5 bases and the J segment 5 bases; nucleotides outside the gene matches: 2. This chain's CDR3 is CASRDRGHNSPLHF. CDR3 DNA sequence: TGTGCCAGCAGGGACAGGGGCCATAATTCACCCCTCCACTTT.

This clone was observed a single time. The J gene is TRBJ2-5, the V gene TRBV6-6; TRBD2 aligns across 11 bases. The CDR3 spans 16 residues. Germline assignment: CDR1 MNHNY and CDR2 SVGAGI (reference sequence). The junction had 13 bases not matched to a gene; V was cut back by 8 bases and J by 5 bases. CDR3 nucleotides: TGTGCCAGCCGCTTAGCCCTAGCGGGGGGCCGGGAGACCCAGTACTTC. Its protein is CASRLALAGGRETQYF.

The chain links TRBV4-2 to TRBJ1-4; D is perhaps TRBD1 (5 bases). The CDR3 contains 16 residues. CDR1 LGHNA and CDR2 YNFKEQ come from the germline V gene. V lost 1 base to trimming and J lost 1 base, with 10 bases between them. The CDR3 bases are TGTGCCAGCAGCCAAGGGTCGGGGGGAACTAATGAAAAACTGTTTTTT. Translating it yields CASSQGSGGTNEKLFF.

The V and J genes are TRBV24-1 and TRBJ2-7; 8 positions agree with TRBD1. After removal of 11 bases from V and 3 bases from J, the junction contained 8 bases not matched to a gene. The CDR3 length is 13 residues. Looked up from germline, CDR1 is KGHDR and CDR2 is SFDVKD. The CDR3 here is CAMMDRDNYEQYF. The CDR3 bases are TGTGCCATGATGGACAGGGACAACTACGAGCAGTACTTC.

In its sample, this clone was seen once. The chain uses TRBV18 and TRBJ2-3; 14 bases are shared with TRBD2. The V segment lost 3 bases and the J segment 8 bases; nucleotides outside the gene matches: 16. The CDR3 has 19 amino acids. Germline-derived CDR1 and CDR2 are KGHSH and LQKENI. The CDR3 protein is CASSPSNRQTSGGAGTQYF. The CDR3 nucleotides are TGTGCCAGCTCACCTAGTAATAGACAGACTAGCGGGGGGGCCGGTACGCAGTATTTT.

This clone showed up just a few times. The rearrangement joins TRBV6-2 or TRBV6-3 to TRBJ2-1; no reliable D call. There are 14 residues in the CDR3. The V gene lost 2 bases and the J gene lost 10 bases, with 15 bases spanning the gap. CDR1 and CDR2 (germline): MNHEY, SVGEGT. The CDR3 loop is CASSYPRGSLEQFF. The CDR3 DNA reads TGTGCCAGCAGTTACCCTCGAGGAAGTTTAGAGCAGTTCTTC.

CDR3 residues: CAISDRGENHEQYF. The CDR3 nucleotides read TGTGCCATCAGTGACCGTGGGGAGAACCACGAGCAGTACTTC. The rearrangement uses TRBV10-3 and TRBJ2-7; a weak D match, TRBD2 (5 bases). The CDR3 sequence is 14 residues long. Germline V gene sequence: CDR1 ENHRY, CDR2 SYGVKD. V lost 3 bases to trimming and J lost 5 bases, with 14 bases between them.

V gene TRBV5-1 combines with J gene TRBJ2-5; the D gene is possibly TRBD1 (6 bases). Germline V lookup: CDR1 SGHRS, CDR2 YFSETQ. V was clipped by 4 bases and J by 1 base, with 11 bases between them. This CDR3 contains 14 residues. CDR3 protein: CASSHGTIQETQYF. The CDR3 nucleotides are TGCGCCAGCAGCCACGGGACAATCCAAGAGACCCAGTACTTC.

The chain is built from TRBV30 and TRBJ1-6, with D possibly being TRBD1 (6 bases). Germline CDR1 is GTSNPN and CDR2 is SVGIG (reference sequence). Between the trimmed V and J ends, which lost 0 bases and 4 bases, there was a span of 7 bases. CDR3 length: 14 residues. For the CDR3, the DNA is TGTGCCTGGAGTGTCGGACAGTATAATTCACCCCTCCACTTT. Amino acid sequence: CAWSVGQYNSPLHF.

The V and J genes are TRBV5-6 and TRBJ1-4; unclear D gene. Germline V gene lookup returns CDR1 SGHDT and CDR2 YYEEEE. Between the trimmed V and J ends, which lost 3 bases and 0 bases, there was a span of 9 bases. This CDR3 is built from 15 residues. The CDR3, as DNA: TGTGCCAGCAGCTCCTTAGAAGCAACTAATGAAAAACTGTTTTTT. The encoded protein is CASSSLEATNEKLFF.

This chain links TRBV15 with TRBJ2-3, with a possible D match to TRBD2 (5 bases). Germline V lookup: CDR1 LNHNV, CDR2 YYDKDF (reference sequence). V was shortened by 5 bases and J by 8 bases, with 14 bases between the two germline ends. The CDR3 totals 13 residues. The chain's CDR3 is CATSRGSSPTQYF. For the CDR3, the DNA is TGTGCCACCAGCCGGGGATCGTCTCCTACGCAGTATTTT. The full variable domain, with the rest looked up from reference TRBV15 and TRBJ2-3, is DAMVIQNPRYQVTQFGKPVTLSCSQTLNHNVMYWYQQKSSQAPKLLFHYYDKDFNNEADTPDNFQSRRPNTSFCFLDIRSPGLGDTAMYLCATSRGSSPTQYFGPGTRLTVL.

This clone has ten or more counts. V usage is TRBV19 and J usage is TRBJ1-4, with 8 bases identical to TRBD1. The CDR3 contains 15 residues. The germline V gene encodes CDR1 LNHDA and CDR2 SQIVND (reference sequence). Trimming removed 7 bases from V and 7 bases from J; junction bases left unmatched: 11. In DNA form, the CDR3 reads TGTGCCAGTATGCCGACAGGGGTCGAGATTGAAAAACTGTTTTTT. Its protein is CASMPTGVEIEKLFF.

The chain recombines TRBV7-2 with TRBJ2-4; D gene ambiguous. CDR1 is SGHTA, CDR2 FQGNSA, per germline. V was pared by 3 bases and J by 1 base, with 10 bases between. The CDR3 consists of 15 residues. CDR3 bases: TGTGCCAGCAGCTTCCAGTCCCTCGCCAAAAACATTCAGTACTTC. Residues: CASSFQSLAKNIQYF.

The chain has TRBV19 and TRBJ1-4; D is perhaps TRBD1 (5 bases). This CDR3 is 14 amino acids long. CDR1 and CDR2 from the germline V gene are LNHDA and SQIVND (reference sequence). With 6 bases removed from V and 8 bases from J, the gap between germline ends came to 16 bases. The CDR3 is CASSGGNVFEKLFF. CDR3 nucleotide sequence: TGTGCCAGTAGCGGGGGGAATGTTTTCGAAAAACTGTTTTTT.

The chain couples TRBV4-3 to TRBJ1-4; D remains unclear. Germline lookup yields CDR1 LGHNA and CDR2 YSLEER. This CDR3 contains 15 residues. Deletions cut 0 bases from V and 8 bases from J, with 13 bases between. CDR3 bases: TGCGCCAGCAGCCAAGATCGGAGGCGCCAAGAAAAACTGTTTTTT. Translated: CASSQDRRRQEKLFF.

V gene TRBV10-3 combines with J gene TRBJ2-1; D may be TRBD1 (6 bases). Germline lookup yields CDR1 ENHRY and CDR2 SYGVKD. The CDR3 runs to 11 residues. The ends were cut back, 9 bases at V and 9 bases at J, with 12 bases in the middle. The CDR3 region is CAISTGSEQFF. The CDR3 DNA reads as TGTGCCATATCTACAGGGTCTGAGCAGTTCTTC.

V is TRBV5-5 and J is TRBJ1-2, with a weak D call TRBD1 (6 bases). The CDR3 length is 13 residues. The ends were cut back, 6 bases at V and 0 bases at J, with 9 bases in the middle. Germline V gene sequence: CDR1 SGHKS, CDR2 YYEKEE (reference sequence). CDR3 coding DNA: TGTGCCAGCACCAGGGGTTCTAACTATGGCTACACCTTC. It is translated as CASTRGSNYGYTF.